Presented here are 23 T cell receptor beta chains from one specimen sequenced in a study of graft-versus-host responses after intestinal transplantation. Sequencing used immunoSEQ multiplex PCR; TCRdb keeps in-frame clones, though not all of them. The data show about 100,000 clones, 90% to 95% seen once. These receptors' antigens are unknown. Source: unstimulated CD4+ T cells sorted from spleen or lymph node cells, taken before transplant. The receptors originated from a human donor who was the organ donor for an intestinal transplant.

This chain joins TRBV10-3 and TRBJ2-2, with TRBD1 matching over 10 bases. The germline gives CDR1 ENHRY, CDR2 SYGVKD. With 6 bases clipped from V and 4 bases from J, the junction kept 5 bases outside the gene matches. This CDR3 has 15 residues. The CDR3 loop reads CAIRGTGDPTGELFF. The CDR3 bases are TGTGCCATCAGGGGGACAGGGGACCCCACCGGGGAGCTGTTTTTT.

The V and J genes are TRBV28 and TRBJ1-2, with 9 bases lining up with TRBD1. CDR1 is MDHEN, CDR2 SYDVKM, per germline. The CDR3 covers 14 residues. Trimming cost V 6 bases and J 7 bases; bases outside gene matches: 9. CDR3 DNA: TGTGCCAGCAGCCTACCCGGGACAGGGAGTGGCTACACCTTC. It codes for CASSLPGTGSGYTF.

This chain links TRBV7-3 with TRBJ2-6; a possible D gene is TRBD2 (5 bases). Germline lookup yields CDR1 SGHTA and CDR2 FQGTGA. The CDR3 length is 15 residues. V was trimmed by 5 bases and J by 4 bases, leaving 12 bases between them. CDR3 in amino acids: CASSHEGPGANVLTF. CDR3 nucleotide sequence: TGTGCCAGCAGCCATGAGGGCCCCGGGGCCAACGTCCTGACTTTC.

J is TRBJ1-2 and V is TRBV30; TRBD1 agrees at 9 bases. V lost 4 bases and J lost 4; bases outside the gene matches: 7. This CDR3 spans 14 amino acids. The germline CDR1 and CDR2 sequences are GTSNPN and SVGIG (reference sequence). CDR3 DNA: TGTGCCTGGAAGAGACAGGGGGTTGGCTATGGCTACACCTTC. Translating gives CAWKRQGVGYGYTF.

This chain joins TRBV11-2 and TRBJ1-2, with D possibly matching TRBD1 (5 bases). CDR3 length: 14 residues. Germline CDR1 reads SGHAT; CDR2 reads FQNNGV. Trimming removed 5 bases at V and 7 bases at J, with 17 bases between. Here the CDR3 reads CASSKGRWRGGYTF. The CDR3 region has the DNA TGTGCCAGCAGCAAGGGACGCTGGCGGGGTGGCTACACCTTC.

This chain connects TRBV6-5 to TRBJ1-1, with TRBD1 matching over 7 bases. Trimming removed 10 bases from V and 0 bases from J; junction bases left unmatched: 5. CDR1 is MNHEY, CDR2 SVGAGI, per germline. The CDR3 has 13 amino acids. CDR3: CATWTGMNTEAFF. In DNA, the CDR3 is TGTGCCACCTGGACAGGCATGAACACTGAAGCTTTCTTT.

This rearrangement joins TRBV28 to TRBJ2-6; D possibly corresponds to TRBD1 (6 bases). From germline, CDR1 is MDHEN and CDR2 SYDVKM. Trimming cost V 6 bases and J 4 bases, with 13 bases left between them. CDR3 size: 15 residues. The CDR3 DNA sequence: TGTGCCAGCAGCATACAGGGTTCCGGGGCCAACGTCCTGACTTTC. It translates to CASSIQGSGANVLTF.

This chain connects TRBV7-2 to TRBJ2-1, with D possibly matching TRBD1 (6 bases). V was shortened by 5 bases and J by 9 bases, with 17 bases between the two germline ends. CDR1 is SGHTA, CDR2 FQGNSA, per germline. This CDR3 contains 14 residues. The CDR3 sequence is CASSPYNRESEQFF. CDR3 in DNA: TGTGCCAGCAGCCCGTACAACAGGGAAAGTGAGCAGTTCTTC.

This chain connects TRBV28 to TRBJ1-1; tentatively, D is TRBD1 (5 bases). Germline lookup yields CDR1 MDHEN and CDR2 SYDVKM. CDR3 length equals 14 residues. Between the trimmed V and J ends, which lost 10 bases and 0 bases, there was a span of 15 bases. The CDR3 is CATEESGVNTEAFF. CDR3 DNA sequence: TGTGCCACCGAAGAATCGGGGGTGAACACTGAAGCTTTCTTT.

The CDR3: CASSQDRHRSSYNSPLHF. CDR3 nucleotides: TGTGCCAGCAGCCAAGATCGTCACAGAAGCTCCTATAATTCACCCCTCCACTTT. V gene TRBV14 combines with J gene TRBJ1-6; unclear D gene. This CDR3 has 18 amino acids. The germline gives CDR1 SGHDN, CDR2 FVKESK. Between the trimmed V and J ends, which lost 0 bases and 0 bases, there was a span of 12 bases.

The chain employs TRBV11-1 and TRBJ2-4, with D possibly being TRBD2 (5 bases). The CDR3 length is 14 residues. From germline, CDR1 is SGHAT and CDR2 FQDESV (reference sequence). V dropped 1 base and J dropped 2 bases, with 6 bases sitting between them. In nucleotides, the CDR3 is TGTGCCAGCAGCTTAGGAGGGTCCAAAAACATTCAGTACTTC. Its protein is CASSLGGSKNIQYF. Drawing the rest from reference TRBV11-1 and TRBJ2-4, the complete variable domain is EAEVAQSPRYKITEKSQAVAFWCDPISGHATLYWYRQILGQGPELLVQFQDESVVDDSQLPKDRFSAERLKGVDSTLKIQPAELGDSAMYLCASSLGGSKNIQYFGAGTRLSVL.

The V gene is TRBV5-6, the J gene TRBJ1-3, with D perhaps TRBD1 (5 bases). Germline V gene data show CDR1 as SGHDT and CDR2 as YYEEEE. V was cut by 7 bases and J by 4 bases, with 15 bases left in between. This CDR3 region has 14 residues. The CDR3 nucleotides read TGTGCCAGCTACTTCCGCCGACAGGGAAACACCATATATTTT. This encodes CASYFRRQGNTIYF.

CDR3 protein: CASSEMGQGIYGYTF. CDR3 nucleotides: TGCGCCAGCAGTGAGATGGGACAGGGGATTTATGGCTACACCTTC. The V call is TRBV10-2, the J call TRBJ1-2, with 10 bases lining up with TRBD1. Germline V lookup: CDR1 WSHSY, CDR2 SAAADI. This CDR3 comprises 15 residues. With 2 bases clipped from V and 5 bases from J, the junction kept 5 bases outside the gene matches.

The chain is built from TRBV27 and TRBJ2-2; 7 bases agree with TRBD2. Germline values: CDR1 MNHEY, CDR2 SMNVEV (reference sequence). V lost 0 bases and J lost 7; bases outside the gene matches: 8. The CDR3 spans 16 residues. This chain's CDR3 is CASSLSGSTGGGELFF. The CDR3 DNA sequence: TGTGCCAGCAGTTTATCGGGGTCCACGGGAGGCGGGGAGCTGTTTTTT.

This clone was observed a handful of times. The chain combines TRBV4-1 with TRBJ1-2; no reliable D call. The germline V gene encodes CDR1 MGHRA and CDR2 YSYEKL. The V gene lost 2 bases and the J gene lost 7 bases, with 5 bases spanning the gap. There are 11 residues in the CDR3. CDR3 in DNA: TGCGCCAGCAGCCAACTAGTTGGCTACACCTTC. This codes for CASSQLVGYTF.

The chain has TRBV19 and TRBJ1-5, with D possibly matching TRBD1 (5 bases). Germline values: CDR1 LNHDA, CDR2 SQIVND (reference sequence). The CDR3 contains 13 residues. Trimming left V 5 bases short and J 13 bases short, with 18 bases between. The CDR3 region is CASSYRRGDEQHF. As DNA, the CDR3 is TGTGCCAGTAGTTATCGAAGGGGCGACGAACAGCATTTT.

The chain links TRBV27 to TRBJ2-7, with a tentative D call TRBD2 (7 bases). V was clipped by 2 bases and J by 2 bases, with 25 bases between them. This CDR3 spans 19 amino acids. Per the germline V gene, CDR1 is MNHEY and CDR2 is SMNVEV (reference sequence). The CDR3 DNA reads as TGTGCCAGCAGTTTAAGGTCCCCTCGGGGGGCGGGGGAGGCCTACGAGCAGTACTTC. Its translation is CASSLRSPRGAGEAYEQYF.

This sequence joins TRBV2 and TRBJ2-2, with no clear D. V was clipped by 4 bases and J by 3 bases, with 12 bases between them. This CDR3 has 15 amino acids. The germline gives CDR1 SNHLY, CDR2 FYNNEI. The CDR3 DNA is TGTGCCAGCAGTGCTCAGCGACCCGACACCGGGGAGCTGTTTTTT. As protein: CASSAQRPDTGELFF.

The chain links TRBV4-1 to TRBJ2-5, with 12 bases identical to TRBD2. The germline V gene has CDR1 MGHRA and CDR2 YSYEKL. The V and J ends lost 3 bases and 4 bases, in that order; junction bases with no gene match: 6. This CDR3 comprises 16 residues. The CDR3 region has the DNA TGCGCCAGCAGCCAGCCGCTAGCGGGGGGGCGAGAGACCCAGTACTTC. Translated: CASSQPLAGGRETQYF.

About this clone itself: Different DNA sequences within this sample yield the same CDR3. The chain combines TRBV19 with TRBJ1-1, with D uncertain. V dropped 1 base and J dropped 4 bases, with 7 bases sitting between them. The CDR3 has 13 amino acids. Germline values: CDR1 LNHDA, CDR2 SQIVND (reference sequence). The chain's CDR3 is CASSIGGGTEAFF. CDR3 nucleotide sequence: TGTGCCAGTAGTATAGGGGGAGGCACTGAAGCTTTCTTT.

The chain recombines TRBV7-2 with TRBJ1-2, with D possibly TRBD1 on 6 matching bases. The V gene lost 1 base and the J gene lost 2 bases, with 8 bases spanning the gap. CDR3 length equals 14 residues. The germline CDR1 and CDR2 sequences are SGHTA and FQGNSA. The CDR3: CASSLGRGNYGYTF. In nucleotides, the CDR3 is TGTGCCAGCAGCTTAGGCAGGGGCAACTATGGCTACACCTTC.

The J gene is TRBJ2-2, the V gene TRBV6-6, with D hard to call. The CDR3 sequence is 14 residues long. V lost 4 bases, J lost 2 bases, and 8 bases lay in between. Germline V gene data show CDR1 as MNHNY and CDR2 as SVGAGI (reference sequence). In DNA, the CDR3 is TGTGCCAGCAGTTGGAGTAGAAACACCGGGGAGCTGTTTTTT. Translation: CASSWSRNTGELFF.

The chain links TRBV18 to TRBJ1-6; D perhaps matches TRBD1 (6 bases). The CDR3 spans 16 residues. Germline assignment: CDR1 KGHSH and CDR2 LQKENI. The V gene lost 6 bases and the J gene lost 8 bases, with 20 bases spanning the gap. The CDR3 spells CASSPKTGTTDSPLHF. CDR3 coding DNA: TGTGCCAGCTCGCCTAAAACAGGGACGACAGATTCACCCCTCCACTTT.